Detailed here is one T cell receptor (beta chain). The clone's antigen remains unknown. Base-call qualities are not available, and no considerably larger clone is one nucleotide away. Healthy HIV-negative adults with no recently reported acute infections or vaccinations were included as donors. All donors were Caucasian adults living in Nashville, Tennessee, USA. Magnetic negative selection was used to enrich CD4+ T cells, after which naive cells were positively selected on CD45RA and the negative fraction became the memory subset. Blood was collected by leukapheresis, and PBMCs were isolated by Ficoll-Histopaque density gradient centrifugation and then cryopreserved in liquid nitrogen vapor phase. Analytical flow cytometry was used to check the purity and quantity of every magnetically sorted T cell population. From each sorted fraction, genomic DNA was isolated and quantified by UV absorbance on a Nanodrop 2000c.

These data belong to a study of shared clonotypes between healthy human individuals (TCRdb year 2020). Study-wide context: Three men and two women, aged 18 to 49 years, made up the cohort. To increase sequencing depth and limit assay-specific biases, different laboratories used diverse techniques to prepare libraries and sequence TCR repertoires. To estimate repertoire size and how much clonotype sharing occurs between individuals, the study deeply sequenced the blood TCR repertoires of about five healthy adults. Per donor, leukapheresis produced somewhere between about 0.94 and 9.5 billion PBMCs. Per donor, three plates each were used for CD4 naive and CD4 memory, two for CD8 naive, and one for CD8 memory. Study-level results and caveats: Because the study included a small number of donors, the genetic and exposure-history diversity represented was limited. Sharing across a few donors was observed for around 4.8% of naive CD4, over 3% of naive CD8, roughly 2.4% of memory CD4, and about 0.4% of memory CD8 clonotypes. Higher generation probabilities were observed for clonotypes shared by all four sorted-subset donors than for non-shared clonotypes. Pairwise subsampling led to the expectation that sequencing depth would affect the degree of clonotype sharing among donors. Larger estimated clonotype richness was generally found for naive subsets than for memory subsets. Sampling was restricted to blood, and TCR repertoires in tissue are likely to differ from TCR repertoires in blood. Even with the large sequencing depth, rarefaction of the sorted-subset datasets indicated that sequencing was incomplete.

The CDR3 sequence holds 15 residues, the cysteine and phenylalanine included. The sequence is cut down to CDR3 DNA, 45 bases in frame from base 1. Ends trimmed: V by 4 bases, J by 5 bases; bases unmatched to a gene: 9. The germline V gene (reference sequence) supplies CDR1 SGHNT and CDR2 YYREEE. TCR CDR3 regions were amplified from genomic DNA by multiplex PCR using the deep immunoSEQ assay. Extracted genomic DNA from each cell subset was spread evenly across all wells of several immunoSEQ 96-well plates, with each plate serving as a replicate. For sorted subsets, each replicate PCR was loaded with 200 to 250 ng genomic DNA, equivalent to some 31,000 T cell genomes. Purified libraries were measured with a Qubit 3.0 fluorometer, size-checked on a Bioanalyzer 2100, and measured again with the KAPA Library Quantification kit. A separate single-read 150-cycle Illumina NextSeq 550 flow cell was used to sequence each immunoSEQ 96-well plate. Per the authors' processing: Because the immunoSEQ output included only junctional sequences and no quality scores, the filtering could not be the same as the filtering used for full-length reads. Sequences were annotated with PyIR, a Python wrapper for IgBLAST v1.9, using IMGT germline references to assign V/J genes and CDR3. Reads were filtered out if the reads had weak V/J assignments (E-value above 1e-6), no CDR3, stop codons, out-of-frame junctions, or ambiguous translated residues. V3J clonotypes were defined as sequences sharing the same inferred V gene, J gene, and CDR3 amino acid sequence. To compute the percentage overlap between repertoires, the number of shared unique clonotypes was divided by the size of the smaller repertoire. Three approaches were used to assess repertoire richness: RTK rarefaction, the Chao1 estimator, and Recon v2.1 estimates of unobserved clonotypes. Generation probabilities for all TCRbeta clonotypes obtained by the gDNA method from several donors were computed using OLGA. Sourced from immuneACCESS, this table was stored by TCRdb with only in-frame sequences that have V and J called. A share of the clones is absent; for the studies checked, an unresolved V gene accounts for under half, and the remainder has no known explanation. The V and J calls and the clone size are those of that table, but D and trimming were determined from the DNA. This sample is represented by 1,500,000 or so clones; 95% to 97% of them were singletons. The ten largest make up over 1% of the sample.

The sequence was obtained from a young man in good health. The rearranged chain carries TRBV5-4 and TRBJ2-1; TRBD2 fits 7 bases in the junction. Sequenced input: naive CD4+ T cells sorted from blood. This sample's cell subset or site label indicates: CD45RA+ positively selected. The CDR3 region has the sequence CASSPVLAVNNEQFF. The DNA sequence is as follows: TGTGCCAGCAGCCCTGTGCTAGCGGTTAACAATGAGCAGTTCTTC.